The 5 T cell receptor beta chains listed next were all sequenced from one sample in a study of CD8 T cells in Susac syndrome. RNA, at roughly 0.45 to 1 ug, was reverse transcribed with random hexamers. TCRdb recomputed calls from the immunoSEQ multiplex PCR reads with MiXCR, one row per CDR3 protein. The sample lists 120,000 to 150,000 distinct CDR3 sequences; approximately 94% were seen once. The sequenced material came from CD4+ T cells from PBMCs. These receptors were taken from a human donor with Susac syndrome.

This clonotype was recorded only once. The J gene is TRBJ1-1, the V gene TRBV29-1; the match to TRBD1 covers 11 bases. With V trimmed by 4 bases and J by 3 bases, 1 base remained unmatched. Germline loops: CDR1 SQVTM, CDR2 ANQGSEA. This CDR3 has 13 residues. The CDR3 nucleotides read TGCAGCGTTGTGGGACAGGGGGACACTGAAGCTTTCTTT. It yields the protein CSVVGQGDTEAFF.

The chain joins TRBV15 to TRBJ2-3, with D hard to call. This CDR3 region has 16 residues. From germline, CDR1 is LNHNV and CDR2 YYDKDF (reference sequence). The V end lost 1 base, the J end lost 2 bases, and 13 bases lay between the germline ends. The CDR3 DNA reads TGTGCCACCAGCAGAGCGTCGGACGTATACACAGATACGCAGTATTTT. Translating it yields CATSRASDVYTDTQYF.

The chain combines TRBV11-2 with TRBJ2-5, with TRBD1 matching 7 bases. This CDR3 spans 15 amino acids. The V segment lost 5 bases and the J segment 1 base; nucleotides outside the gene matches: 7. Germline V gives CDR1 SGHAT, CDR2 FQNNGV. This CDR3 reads CASSRQGSLQETQYF. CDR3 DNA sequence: TGTGCCAGCAGCCGACAGGGATCGCTCCAAGAGACCCAGTACTTC.

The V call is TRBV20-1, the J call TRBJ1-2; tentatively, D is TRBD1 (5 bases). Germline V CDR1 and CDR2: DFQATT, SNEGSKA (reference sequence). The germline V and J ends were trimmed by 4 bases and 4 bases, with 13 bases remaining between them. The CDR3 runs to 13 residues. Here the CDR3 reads CSATFLGGYGYTF. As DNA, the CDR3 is TGCAGTGCTACCTTCTTGGGGGGCTATGGCTACACCTTC.

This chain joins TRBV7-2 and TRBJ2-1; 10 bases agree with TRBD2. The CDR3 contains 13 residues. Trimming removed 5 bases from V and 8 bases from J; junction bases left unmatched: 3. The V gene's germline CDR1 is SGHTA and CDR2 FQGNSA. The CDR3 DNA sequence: TGTGCCAGCAGCCGAGCGGGGGGGTATGAGCAGTTCTTC. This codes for CASSRAGGYEQFF.